Listed below are T cell receptor beta chains from one sample, sequenced in a study of shared clonotypes between healthy human individuals. This table comes from immunoSEQ multiplex PCR, and its TCRdb copy is limited to in-frame clones, with some not included. Among roughly 2.2 million clones listed, just under 95% were seen once. The sample comprised naive CD4+ T cells from PBMCs. These receptors all come from a man in his late teens or twenties in good health. Some clones in this sample may be carry-over from other donors' samples. CDR3s include the opening cysteine and the closing phenylalanine or tryptophan. Fields, in order: J gene, D gene, clone size, V gene, CDR3 DNA, CDR3 protein. D genes are given only for firm matches. Size values are once, few and many counts, or a class for expanded clones, and some rows have none.

TRBJ2-7 | TRBD2 | . | TRBV29-1 | TGCAGCGTTGAAGCGGGAGGGCTCGAGCAGTACTTC | CSVEAGGLEQYF
TRBJ2-7 | . | . | TRBV28 | TGTGCCAGCAATGGGGGCAGGGGAGGGTACGAGCAGTACTTC | CASNGGRGGYEQYF
TRBJ1-1 | TRBD1 | . | TRBV18 | TGTGCCAGCTCACCGGGACAGCCCATTATGAACACTGAAGCTTTCTTT | CASSPGQPIMNTEAFF
TRBJ1-2 | . | . | TRBV6-1 | TGTGCCAGCAGTGCCCGACGGGGATCTCAAGGATATGGCTACACCTTC | CASSARRGSQGYGYTF
TRBJ2-2 | . | . | TRBV18 | TGTGCCAGCTCACCATCGGGCCTCACCGGGGAGCTGTTTTTT | CASSPSGLTGELFF
TRBJ2-3 | . | . | TRBV7-3 | TGTGCCAGCAGCTTAACAGGCAGCACAGATACGCAGTATTTT | CASSLTGSTDTQYF
TRBJ2-5 | . | . | TRBV11-2 | TGTGCCAGCAGCTTAGGAACGGCGTGGGCCCAAGAGACCCAGTACTTC | CASSLGTAWAQETQYF
TRBJ1-3 | . | . | TRBV11-2 | TGTGCCAGCAGCTTTTCGCGGGGTTATGGAAACACCATATATTTT | CASSFSRGYGNTIYF
TRBJ2-2 | . | . | TRBV15 | TGTGCCACCAGCAGAGATCTGGGTACCACCGGGGAGCTGTTTTTT | CATSRDLGTTGELFF
TRBJ1-1 | . | . | TRBV28 | TGTGCCAGCAGTCCGACGGGCAAGAACACTGAAGCTTTCTTT | CASSPTGKNTEAFF
TRBJ2-1 | . | . | TRBV29-1 | TGCAGCGTTGAAACCGGGAGTAGGAATGAGCAGTTCTTC | CSVETGSRNEQFF
TRBJ1-1 | . | few | TRBV29-1 | TGCAGCGTTGGACAGGAGAACACTGAAGCTTTCTTT | CSVGQENTEAFF
TRBJ2-7 | . | few | TRBV6-6 | TGTGCCAGCAGTCAGCCAGGACTGGAGACCTACGAGCAGTACTTC | CASSQPGLETYEQYF
TRBJ2-3 | . | . | TRBV7-8 | TGTGCCAGCAGCTCCGCGGGACACCCCATCACAGATACGCAGTATTTT | CASSSAGHPITDTQYF
TRBJ2-7 | . | . | TRBV7-2 | TGTGCCAGCAGCTTTTCTAGCGTGGTGGGCTACGAGCAGTACTTC | CASSFSSVVGYEQYF
TRBJ2-7 | . | . | TRBV5-1 | TGCGCCAGCAGCCGTGGGACAACTAGCTCCTACGAGCAGTACTTC | CASSRGTTSSYEQYF
TRBJ2-5 | . | . | TRBV6-5 | TGTGCCAGCAGTTATGGGGAGACCCAGTACTTC | CASSYGETQYF
TRBJ2-2 | . | . | TRBV2 | TGTGCCAGCACAAGAGACATCTCGAACACCGGGGAGCTGTTTTTT | CASTRDISNTGELFF
TRBJ1-5 | . | . | TRBV5-1 | TGCGCCAGCAGCTTGGATGCGGGGCAGCCCCAGCATTTT | CASSLDAGQPQHF
TRBJ2-7 | . | . | TRBV7-2 | TGTGCCAGCAGCTCCATCCCTCTTTACGAGCAGTACTTC | CASSSIPLYEQYF
TRBJ1-2 | . | . | TRBV30 | TGTGCCTGGAGTGTCTATTCGACCCGTACCCCGCGGGGCTACACCTTC | CAWSVYSTRTPRGYTF
TRBJ1-2 | TRBD1 | . | TRBV6-1 | TGTGCCAGCAGTGGACAGGGGGACTATGGCTACACCTTC | CASSGQGDYGYTF
TRBJ2-7 | TRBD1 | . | TRBV5-1 | TGCGCCAGCAGCTTGGGTGGGACAGGTTACTACGAGCAGTACTTC | CASSLGGTGYYEQYF
TRBJ1-4 | TRBD1 | . | TRBV5-6 | TGTGCCAGCAGCTTGACAGGGGCAACTAATGAAAAACTGTTTTTT | CASSLTGATNEKLFF
TRBJ2-7 | TRBD2 | . | TRBV27 | TGTGCCAGCAGTTTGAAACCGGGGAGCGGGAGGGCCTACGAGCAGTACTTC | CASSLKPGSGRAYEQYF
TRBJ1-4 | . | . | TRBV14 | TGTGCCAGCAGCCAGCTCGGGGCACCCGGGGAAAAACTGTTTTTT | CASSQLGAPGEKLFF
TRBJ1-3 | . | . | TRBV28 | TGTGCCAGCAGTTGGCGGACGCACGGCTCTGGAAACACCATATATTTT | CASSWRTHGSGNTIYF
TRBJ2-7 | . | . | TRBV18 | TGTGCCAGCTCACCTTTAACAGCCTACGAGCAGTACTTC | CASSPLTAYEQYF